This T cell receptor (beta chain) originates from a study of regulatory T cells in long-lasting Graves disease. Study outcomes and limitations: Persistent disease exhibited a predilection for TRBV28, TRBJ1-2 and TRBJ2-5.

Germline CDR1 reads SSHAT; CDR2 reads FNYEAQ (reference sequence). The CDR3 consists of 14 residues. Time point given: persistent/refractory GD, antithyroid drugs over 5 years with positive TRAb. From RNA extracted from PBMCs, the TCR library was made. Construction of the TCR beta libraries employed iRepertoire HTBI primers in conjunction with Arm-PCR of CDR3 regions. In the original processing: Sequenced samples collectively carried roughly 63 TRBV and 14 TRBJ segments. TCRdb reanalysed the multiplex PCR reads using MiXCR and keeps one entry per CDR3 protein. Here the V and J calls rest on TCRdb's processing, not on the authors' analysis. Among around 450,000 distinct CDR3 sequences, roughly a fifth were seen once, and the ten largest hold 6.5% to 9%. Notes on this clonotype: What it binds is not known. The junction departs from the called germline gene at one end, perhaps through a read error.

Here the sequenced sample was peripheral blood mononuclear cells (PBMCs), taken when the disease was refractory, from a patient treated with antithyroid drugs. The clonotype was recovered from a female donor with Graves disease. The rearrangement uses TRBV7-7 and TRBJ1-3; D ambiguous. The CDR3 DNA follows: TGTGCTAGCAGCTTATCTGAAACTGGAAACACCATATATTTT. This gives the protein CASSLSETGNTIYF.